This TCR beta chain was identified during a study of breast tumors, draining lymph nodes, adjacent tissues. This clonotype was recorded at least ten times. As yet, its antigen is unknown. TCRdb re-called the multiplex PCR reads through MiXCR, storing one row per CDR3 protein. The sample records 200,000 or so distinct CDR3 sequences, approximately 31% being singletons. Axillary draining lymph nodes of breast cancer patients supplied the node samples. General study findings and limits: Tumor T cell lymph node origin was a supported hypothesis, not proven.

The CDR3 extends over 14 amino acids. Germline lookup yields CDR1 ENHRY and CDR2 SYGVKD. Trimming cost V 2 bases and J 4 bases; bases outside gene matches: 3. The V call is TRBV10-3, the J call TRBJ1-2, with 8 bases aligning to TRBD1. The sequencing sample was made of axillary lymph node tissue. The source of this sequence is a female donor with breast cancer. Some clones in this sample may be carry-over from other donors' samples. The CDR3 DNA is TGTGCCATCAGTGAGCGGACAGGGCCCTATGGCTACACCTTC. Translated, it gives CAISERTGPYGYTF.